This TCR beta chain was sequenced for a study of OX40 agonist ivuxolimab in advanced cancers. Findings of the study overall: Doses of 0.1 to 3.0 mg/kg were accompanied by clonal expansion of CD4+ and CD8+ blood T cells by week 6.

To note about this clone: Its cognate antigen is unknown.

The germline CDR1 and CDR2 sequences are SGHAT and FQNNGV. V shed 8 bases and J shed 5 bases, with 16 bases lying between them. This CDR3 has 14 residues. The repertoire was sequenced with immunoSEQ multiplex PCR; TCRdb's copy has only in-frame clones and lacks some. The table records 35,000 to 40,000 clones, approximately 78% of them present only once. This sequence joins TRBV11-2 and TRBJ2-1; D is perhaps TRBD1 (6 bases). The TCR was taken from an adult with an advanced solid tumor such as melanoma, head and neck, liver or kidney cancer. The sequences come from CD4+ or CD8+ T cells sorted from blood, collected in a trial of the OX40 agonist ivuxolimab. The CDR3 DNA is TGTGCCAGCCGAACCCGGGACATTCACAATGAGCAGTTCTTC. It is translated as CASRTRDIHNEQFF.